This TCR beta chain was identified in a study of T cells after yellow fever vaccination (dated by TCRdb to about 2019). Regarding the study in general: The SMART-Seq v4 Ultra Low Input RNA kit was used to prepare libraries from fractions with low cell numbers. Bulk TCR alpha and beta repertoires were sequenced longitudinally to track T-cell clones before and after primary and booster YFV17D yellow fever vaccination. Two healthy male donors, one aged 18 to 30 and one aged 30 to 40 years, made up the cohort. Blood was drawn at multiple timepoints before and after primary and secondary immunization, with bulk PBMC replicates and cell subsets isolated.

A note on this clonotype: Its binding antigen is unknown. Base-call qualities are not available, and no considerably larger clone is one nucleotide away.

TCR cDNA was made using 5'RACE template switching, a step that added a universal primer site and unique molecular identifiers. Priming for cDNA synthesis came from both the TCR alpha and TCR beta constant segments. Libraries were amplified in two PCR steps, with sample barcodes and sequencing adapters added in the second step. Sequencing of the libraries was done on either Illumina HiSeq 2500 (2x100 bp) or NovaSeq (2x150 bp). The study's own analysis went as follows. MIGEC was used to demultiplex reads and collapse the reads into UMI consensus sequences, and MiXCR was used for V(D)J alignment. Clonotypes responding to the vaccine were identified with edgeR on replicate PBMC samples, with the criteria of FDR below 0.01 and a log2 fold change above 5 up to day 15. Each bulk clonotype received a CD4 or CD8 identity based on whether the sequenced CD4 or CD8 repertoire contained that clonotype at higher abundance. Using fastp at Q25 and MiXCR, TCRdb reprocessed the public reads and kept productive beta chains. Rows with one shared CDR3 protein collapse into an entry with the most common genes and DNA. What appears here as the V and J calls and clone size reflects TCRdb's work, not the paper's. Across this sample there are hundreds of thousands of distinct CDR3 sequences, with around 16% seen only once. The top ten clonotypes cover approximately 15% of the sample.

CDR1 SEHNR and CDR2 FQNEAQ are derived from the germline V gene (reference sequence). V loses 4 bases, J loses 1 base, and the germline ends lie 13 bases apart. The CDR3 spans 15 residues, from the cysteine through the phenylalanine. Only the CDR3 portion is preserved as DNA: 45 bases, with reading frame beginning at the first base. The paper's findings and limits, for the study overall: After the booster, most clones that had expanded after primary vaccination were detected again (around 97% of CD4 and more than 85% of CD8), suggesting broad maintenance of memory. A small fraction of clonotypes showed up in both the CD4 and CD8 compartments, probably as a result of convergent recombination. Because the study included only two donors, the extent to which the findings can be generalized is limited. Computational filtering was needed because FACS-sorted repertoires could contain abundant contaminating clonotypes from the bulk population. Compared with the primary T-cell response, the secondary T-cell response was faster but weaker, reaching its peak on day 5 rather than on day 15.

The meaning of the sample's treatment or condition label: live attenuated yellow fever vaccine strain. At every blood-draw timepoint, two biological replicates of bulk PBMCs were collected. PBMCs were isolated from peripheral blood using a standard Ficoll-Paque protocol. TriZol was used to extract RNA from bulk PBMCs, CD4 and CD8 fractions, and dextramer-positive and dextramer-negative fractions. The sequencing used PBMCs, collected 5 to 6 days after the first yellow fever vaccination. The chain joins TRBV7-9 to TRBJ1-1; the D gene is possibly TRBD1, with 6 bases matching. The sequence derives from a man younger than 35 who received the YFV17D yellow fever vaccine. The CDR3 amino acid sequence is: CASSSTGFRNTEAFF. The nucleotide sequence reads TGTGCCAGCAGCTCCACAGGGTTTCGGAACACTGAAGCTTTCTTT.